This T cell receptor (beta chain) is drawn from a study of cytomegalovirus exposure and HLA in healthy donors. V was pared by 6 bases and J by 9 bases, with 3 bases of the junction left unmatched. This CDR3 spans 13 amino acids. CDR1 is MNHNS and CDR2 is SASEGT in the germline V gene. 13 Jbeta primers and 60 Vbeta primers were used for the PCR. Clones were read by immunoSEQ multiplex PCR, and TCRdb kept only the in-frame ones, dropping some. The sample lists about 43,000 clones, roughly half occurring once. Details on this clone: Its antigen is not known.

Likely unrecorded immune exposures existed in these nominally healthy donors. General study findings and limits: As was reported, the HLA-A and HLA-B alleles of most subjects were accurately predicted from TCR beta sequences. TCR beta V segments were, for the most part, productive about 87% or about 30% of the time in an earlier analysis.

This sequence joins TRBV6-1 and TRBJ2-1, with TRBD2 matching 12 bases. The sequence was obtained from a man between 60 and 75 years old in good health and CMV-seronegative. Sequences were obtained from PBMCs. Here the CDR3 reads CASRTSGGGEQFF. The CDR3 nucleotides read TGTGCCAGCAGGACTAGCGGGGGCGGTGAGCAGTTCTTC.